The 30 T cell receptor beta chains below were found in one sample sequenced in a study of beta chain features in type 1 diabetes. General observations from the study: In all four CD4+ subsets, TCRB CDR3 length was significantly, moderately reduced in type 1 diabetes.

Expressed TCRB transcripts were sequenced after all isolated RNA was converted to cDNA. Clones were read by immunoSEQ multiplex PCR, and TCRdb kept only the in-frame ones, dropping some. The sample has about 160,000 clones; roughly 8% are singletons. For these receptors, no antigen is known. Specimen: central memory CD4+ T cells from blood. Receptors originate from a man between 18 and 35 years old with type 1 diabetes.

This clone was detected only a few times. The chain combines TRBV10-3 with TRBJ2-7; 9 bases align to TRBD1. The CDR3 covers 13 residues. With V trimmed by 8 bases and J by 2 bases, 4 bases remained unmatched. The germline CDR1 and CDR2 sequences are ENHRY and SYGVKD. CDR3 nucleotide sequence: TGTGCCATCGGGGGGACAGGGCCCTACGAGCAGTACTTC. This translates into CAIGGTGPYEQYF.

The rearrangement uses TRBV2 and TRBJ2-3, with TRBD2 matching over 8 bases. CDR3 length: 16 amino acids. CDR1 SNHLY and CDR2 FYNNEI come from the germline V gene. Trimming took 3 bases from V and 2 from J; bases not matched to a gene: 7. In nucleotides, the CDR3 is TGTGCCAGCAGTGATCCAGCGGGAGCCAACACAGATACGCAGTATTTT. It is translated as CASSDPAGANTDTQYF.

The gene calls are TRBV18 and TRBJ1-4; a weak D match, TRBD1 (6 bases). Deletions cut 3 bases from V and 3 bases from J, with 17 bases between. The CDR3 contains 17 residues. Germline V lookup: CDR1 KGHSH, CDR2 LQKENI. DNA of the CDR3: TGTGCCAGCTCACCTGCGGGGGGCAACAGGCCTAATGAAAAACTGTTTTTT. Protein sequence: CASSPAGGNRPNEKLFF.

This clone was seen more than once but under ten times. The chain carries TRBV28 and TRBJ2-3, with 7 bases matching TRBD1. This CDR3 has 12 amino acids. CDR1 and CDR2 from the germline V gene are MDHEN and SYDVKM. V shed 4 bases, J shed 10 bases, and the junction held 5 bases outside the gene matches. The CDR3: CASSSDTGAQYF. The CDR3 DNA sequence: TGTGCCAGCAGTTCAGATACAGGGGCGCAGTATTTT.

The table lists this clone with a few counts. The chain links TRBV29-1 to TRBJ2-1; D is uncertain. Trimming removed 2 bases from V and 4 bases from J, with 3 bases in between. Germline CDR1 reads SQVTM; CDR2 reads ANQGSEA. The CDR3 has 11 amino acids. The CDR3 region has the DNA TGCAGCGTTGAAACATACAATGAGCAGTTCTTC. Translating gives CSVETYNEQFF.

This clone showed up just a few times. The chain uses TRBV18 and TRBJ2-1; D gene ambiguous. Germline CDR1 is KGHSH and CDR2 is LQKENI. Trimming stripped 1 base from V and 5 bases from J, with 9 bases between. CDR3 size: 14 residues. CDR3 sequence: CASSPRLANNEQFF. The CDR3 DNA reads TGTGCCAGCTCACCACGGTTAGCAAACAATGAGCAGTTCTTC.

J is TRBJ1-5 and V is TRBV5-1; D is perhaps TRBD1 (6 bases). The CDR3 is made up of 15 amino acids. Looked up from germline, CDR1 is SGHRS and CDR2 is YFSETQ. Trimming pared 2 bases from V and 4 bases from J, leaving 13 bases between. The CDR3 sequence: CASSLGQSQNQPQHF. The DNA for the CDR3 is TGCGCCAGCAGCTTAGGACAGAGTCAGAATCAGCCCCAGCATTTT.

This clone was seen a few times. The J gene is TRBJ2-1, the V gene TRBV6-6, with 10 bases matching TRBD2. CDR1 is MNHNY and CDR2 is SVGAGI in the germline V gene (reference sequence). Unmatched junction bases numbered 9, after V lost 6 bases and J lost 7 bases. This CDR3 is built from 15 residues. This CDR3 is CASRKPTSGWNEQFF. In DNA, the CDR3 is TGTGCCAGCAGGAAACCGACTAGCGGGTGGAATGAGCAGTTCTTC.

This clone has more than one count but fewer than ten. The rearrangement uses TRBV7-8 and TRBJ1-6; D is possibly TRBD1 (6 bases). CDR1 is SGHVS and CDR2 is FQNEAQ in the germline V gene. V was cut by 1 base and J by 6 bases, with 10 bases left in between. The CDR3 totals 15 residues. CDR3 sequence (DNA): TGTGCCAGCAGCTTAGACAGGGTCGGTAATTCACCCCTCCACTTT. Its protein product is CASSLDRVGNSPLHF.

The chain has TRBV4-3 and TRBJ2-3; TRBD1 matches at 8 bases. The CDR3 totals 16 residues. Germline CDR1 LGHNA, CDR2 YSLEER. Losses at the gene ends were 4 bases for V and 6 bases for J; bases not matched to a gene: 12. The CDR3 here is CASSLEPQGAGDTQYF. The CDR3 region has the DNA TGCGCCAGCAGCCTAGAACCCCAGGGGGCAGGGGATACGCAGTATTTT.

CDR3 sequence: CAWSVGAALTDTQYF. CDR3 nucleotide sequence: TGTGCCTGGAGCGTTGGGGCGGCGCTCACAGATACGCAGTATTTT. The chain employs TRBV30 and TRBJ2-3, with TRBD1 as a possible D gene (5 bases). V dropped 3 bases and J dropped 2 bases, with 15 bases sitting between them. Germline V gives CDR1 GTSNPN, CDR2 SVGIG (reference sequence). CDR3 size: 15 residues.

The sample holds a few counts of this clone. The CDR3 coding sequence is TGCGCCAGCAGCTTGGATTCAGGTGGGGGGAGCACTGAAGCTTTCTTT. Its translation: CASSLDSGGGSTEAFF. The chain is built from TRBV5-1 and TRBJ1-1; TRBD1 is a possible D gene (5 bases). V lost 0 bases and J 4 bases, leaving 16 bases between the germline ends. The CDR3 is 16 residues long. CDR1 is SGHRS and CDR2 is YFSETQ in the germline V gene.

The chain combines TRBV4-1 with TRBJ2-5; D perhaps matches TRBD2 (6 bases). The better agreement between TRBJ2-7 and the DNA end casts doubt on the J call. The CDR3 has 16 amino acids. Germline V gives CDR1 MGHRA, CDR2 YSYEKL. CDR3 coding DNA: TGCGCCAGCAGCCAAGGGACGGCAGGAGGGATCTACGAGCAGTACTTC. Encoded protein: CASSQGTAGGIYEQYF.

Many counts were recorded for this clone. The chain recombines TRBV27 with TRBJ1-2, with 8 positions matching TRBD1. The V gene's germline CDR1 is MNHEY and CDR2 SMNVEV (reference sequence). There are 15 residues in the CDR3. With V trimmed by 5 bases and J by 8 bases, 13 bases remained unmatched. The CDR3 nucleotides are TGTGCCAGCAGTGGAGACAGGGGTCCGCTTGAGGGCTACACCTTC. Residues: CASSGDRGPLEGYTF.

This clone was detected a few times. The chain links TRBV4-2 to TRBJ1-1, with D possibly being TRBD1 (5 bases). The CDR3 is 14 amino acids. The ends were cut back, 3 bases at V and 1 base at J, with 9 bases in the middle. Germline CDR1 is LGHNA and CDR2 is YNFKEQ. CDR3 bases: TGTGCCAGCAGCCACGATACAGGGAACACTGAAGCTTTCTTT. Translation gives CASSHDTGNTEAFF.

Only one count was recorded for this clone. The chain employs TRBV6-5 and TRBJ2-1; 7 bases match TRBD1. With V trimmed by 0 bases and J by 5 bases, 4 bases remained unmatched. Germline V lookup: CDR1 MNHEY, CDR2 SVGAGI. CDR3 length equals 15 residues. This CDR3 is CASSYSGQPNNEQFF. The DNA of the CDR3 is TGTGCCAGCAGTTACTCGGGACAGCCCAACAATGAGCAGTTCTTC.

In this sample, this clone turned up a few times. CDR3 DNA: TGTGCCAGCAGTGAATGGGGAGGTAGCACAGATACGCAGTATTTT. This gives the protein CASSEWGGSTDTQYF. V usage is TRBV25-1 and J usage is TRBJ2-3; possible D gene TRBD2, 6 bases. Germline loops: CDR1 MGHDK, CDR2 SYGVNS. Trimming cost V 1 base and J 0 bases, with 8 bases left between them. The length of the CDR3 is 15 residues.

The CDR3 nucleotides read TGTGCCTGGAGTGCGGGGGGTGCAGATACGCAGTATTTT. Translation: CAWSAGGADTQYF. The chain carries TRBV30 and TRBJ2-3, with 7 bases identical to TRBD2. The CDR3 is 13 amino acids. CDR1 and CDR2 (germline): GTSNPN, SVGIG (reference sequence). The trim removed 1 base at V and 4 bases at J, leaving 2 bases unmatched.

The chain recombines TRBV5-1 with TRBJ2-3, with D tentatively TRBD2 (6 bases). Germline V CDR1 and CDR2: SGHRS, YFSETQ. V lost 4 bases, J lost 0 bases, and 9 bases lay in between. The CDR3 sequence is 14 residues long. The CDR3: CASSAGPSTDTQYF. The CDR3 nucleotides are TGCGCCAGCAGCGCGGGACCAAGCACAGATACGCAGTATTTT.

The sample holds a few counts of this clone. The rearrangement joins TRBV28 to TRBJ1-1, with 8 bases matching TRBD1. V shed 5 bases and J 5 bases; nucleotides not matched to a gene: 16. Germline V gene lookup returns CDR1 MDHEN and CDR2 SYDVKM. The CDR3 covers 17 residues. The CDR3 DNA reads TGTGCCAGCAGTCTCCAGCCCGGGACAGGCGGTGGAACTGAAGCTTTCTTT. It codes for CASSLQPGTGGGTEAFF.

This clone was counted between two and nine times. The chain carries TRBV27 and TRBJ2-5; the match to TRBD2 covers 10 bases. V gave up 4 bases and J gave up 5 bases; unmatched junction bases: 4. There are 14 residues in the CDR3. CDR1 and CDR2 from the germline V gene are MNHEY and SMNVEV (reference sequence). In DNA form, the CDR3 reads TGTGCCAGCAGTTCACTAGCGGGGTGGGAGACCCAGTACTTC. Protein: CASSSLAGWETQYF.

A few counts support this clone. The rearrangement uses TRBV11-2 and TRBJ2-3; 8 positions agree with TRBD2. The V segment lost 5 bases and the J segment 5 bases; nucleotides outside the gene matches: 15. This CDR3 is 17 amino acids long. From germline, CDR1 is SGHAT and CDR2 FQNNGV. CDR3 loop: CASSPWGSAGVRDTQYF. In nucleotides, the CDR3 is TGTGCCAGCAGCCCATGGGGCTCAGCGGGAGTCAGAGATACGCAGTATTTT.

This clone was picked up a small number of times. CDR3 sequence (DNA): TGCGCCAGCAGCCAAGATAAGGACACTTATTCACCCCTCCACTTT. Its protein is CASSQDKDTYSPLHF. This sequence joins TRBV4-3 and TRBJ1-6; a possible D gene is TRBD1 (5 bases). Germline CDR1 reads LGHNA; CDR2 reads YSLEER. Trimming cost V 0 bases and J 8 bases, with 11 bases left between them. This CDR3 comprises 15 residues.

In its sample, this clone was seen a few times. V and J are TRBV30 and TRBJ2-5; 16 bases align to TRBD2. Germline CDR1 is GTSNPN and CDR2 is SVGIG (reference sequence). This CDR3 has 16 residues. The trim removed 2 bases at V and 5 bases at J, leaving 5 bases unmatched. Here the CDR3 DNA reads TGTGCCTGGAGTCCGGGACTAGCGGGGGGGCCGGAGACCCAGTACTTC. Residues: CAWSPGLAGGPETQYF. Full variable domain (missing parts from reference TRBV30 and TRBJ2-5): SQTIHQWPATLVQPVGSPLSLECTVEGTSNPNLYWYRQAAGRGLQLLFYSVGIGQISSEVPQNLSASRPQDRQFILSSKKLLLSDSGFYLCAWSPGLAGGPETQYFGPGTRLLVL.

The chain carries TRBV6-5 and TRBJ1-1, with D uncertain. CDR1 and CDR2 from the germline V gene are MNHEY and SVGAGI. This CDR3 spans 14 amino acids. V was clipped by 0 bases and J by 4 bases, with 9 bases between them. The CDR3 DNA reads as TGTGCCAGCAGTTACTCGGTCGCGAGCACTGAAGCTTTCTTT. This gives the protein CASSYSVASTEAFF.

This clone has only a few counts. The chain employs TRBV5-4 and TRBJ2-1; 9 bases match TRBD1. The V gene end was trimmed by 7 bases and the J gene end by 7 bases; junction bases not matched to a gene: 9. Germline V gene sequence: CDR1 SGHNT, CDR2 YYREEE (reference sequence). The CDR3 consists of 14 residues. In nucleotides, the CDR3 is TGTGCCAGCGGGTTTTTCGACAGGGGGAATGAGCAGTTCTTC. Encoded protein: CASGFFDRGNEQFF.

This clone has just a few counts. The gene calls are TRBV7-2 and TRBJ1-1, with a tentative D call TRBD1 (6 bases). The length of the CDR3 is 13 residues. The germline V gene has CDR1 SGHTA and CDR2 FQGNSA. V was shortened by 6 bases and J by 4 bases, with 12 bases between the two germline ends. The chain's CDR3 is CASSLQGFTEAFF. The CDR3 nucleotides read TGTGCCAGCAGTCTACAGGGATTCACTGAAGCTTTCTTT.

This clone came up a few times. CDR3: CASSLAPGQENNEQFF. CDR3 in DNA: TGCGCCAGCAGCTTGGCCCCGGGACAGGAAAACAATGAGCAGTTCTTC. The gene calls are TRBV5-1 and TRBJ2-1, with 8 positions matching TRBD1. The V and J ends lost 0 bases and 5 bases, in that order; junction bases with no gene match: 7. The CDR3 contains 16 residues. Per germline, CDR1 SGHRS and CDR2 YFSETQ.

This clone was observed a handful of times. The chain's CDR3 is CASSASLRDSYEQYF. Written as DNA, the CDR3 is TGTGCCAGCAGCGCATCCCTACGGGACTCCTACGAGCAGTACTTC. V is TRBV7-2 and J is TRBJ2-7, with D possibly TRBD2 on 5 matching bases. This CDR3 contains 15 residues. Trimming removed 5 bases from V and 0 bases from J, with 14 bases in between. Germline CDR1 reads SGHTA; CDR2 reads FQGNSA.

This clone was detected a few times. The chain has TRBV27 and TRBJ2-7; a possible D gene is TRBD1 (5 bases). The V end lost 2 bases, the J end lost 3 bases, and 11 bases lay between the germline ends. Per germline, CDR1 MNHEY and CDR2 SMNVEV (reference sequence). The CDR3 totals 14 residues. CDR3 residues: CASSLMGLRYEQYF. The DNA for the CDR3 is TGTGCCAGCAGTTTAATGGGGCTACGCTACGAGCAGTACTTC.